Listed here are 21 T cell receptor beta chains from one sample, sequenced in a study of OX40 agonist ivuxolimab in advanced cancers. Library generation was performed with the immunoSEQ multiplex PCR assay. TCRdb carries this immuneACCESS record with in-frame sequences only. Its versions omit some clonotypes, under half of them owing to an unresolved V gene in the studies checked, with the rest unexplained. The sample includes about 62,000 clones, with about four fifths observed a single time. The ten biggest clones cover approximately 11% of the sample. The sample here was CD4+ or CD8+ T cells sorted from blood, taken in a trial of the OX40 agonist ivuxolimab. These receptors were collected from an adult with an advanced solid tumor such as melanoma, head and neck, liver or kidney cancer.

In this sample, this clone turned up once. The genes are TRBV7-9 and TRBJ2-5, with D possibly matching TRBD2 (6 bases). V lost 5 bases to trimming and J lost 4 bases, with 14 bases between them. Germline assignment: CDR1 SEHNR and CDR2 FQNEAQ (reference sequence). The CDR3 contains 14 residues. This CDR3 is CASSLGVGGETQYF. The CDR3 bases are TGTGCCAGCAGCCTCGGAGTGGGAGGAGAGACCCAGTACTTC.

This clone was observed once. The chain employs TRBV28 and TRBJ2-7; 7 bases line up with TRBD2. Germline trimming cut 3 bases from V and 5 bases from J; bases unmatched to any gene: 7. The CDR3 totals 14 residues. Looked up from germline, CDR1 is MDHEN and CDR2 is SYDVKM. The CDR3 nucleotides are TGTGCCAGCAGTTTGGGGGGGGGACCCCACGAGCAGTACTTC. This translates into CASSLGGGPHEQYF.

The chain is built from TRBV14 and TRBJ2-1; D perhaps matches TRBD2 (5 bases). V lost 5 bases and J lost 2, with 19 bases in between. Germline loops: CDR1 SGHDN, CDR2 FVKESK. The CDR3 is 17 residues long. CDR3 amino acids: CASSSTTSPSTYNEQFF. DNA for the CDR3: TGTGCCAGCAGCTCCACCACTAGTCCCAGCACCTACAATGAGCAGTTCTTC.

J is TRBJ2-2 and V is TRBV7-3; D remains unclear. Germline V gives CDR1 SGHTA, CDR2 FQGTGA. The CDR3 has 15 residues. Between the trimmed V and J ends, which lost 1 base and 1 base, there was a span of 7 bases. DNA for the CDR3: TGTGCCAGCAGCTTAATAGCTGGGAACACCGGGGAGCTGTTTTTT. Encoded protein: CASSLIAGNTGELFF. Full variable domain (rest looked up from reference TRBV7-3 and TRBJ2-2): GAGVSQTPSNKVTEKGKYVELRCDPISGHTALYWYRQSLGQGPEFLIYFQGTGAADDSGLPNDRFFAVRPEGSVSTLKIQRTERGDSAVYLCASSLIAGNTGELFFGEGSRLTVL.

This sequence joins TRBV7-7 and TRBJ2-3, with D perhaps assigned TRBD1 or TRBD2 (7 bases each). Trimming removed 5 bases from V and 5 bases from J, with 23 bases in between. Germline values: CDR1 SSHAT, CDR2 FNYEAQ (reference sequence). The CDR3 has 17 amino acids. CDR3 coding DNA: TGTGCCAGCAGCCCTGAGCCGACAGGGAGGGATGGAGATACGCAGTATTTT. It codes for CASSPEPTGRDGDTQYF.

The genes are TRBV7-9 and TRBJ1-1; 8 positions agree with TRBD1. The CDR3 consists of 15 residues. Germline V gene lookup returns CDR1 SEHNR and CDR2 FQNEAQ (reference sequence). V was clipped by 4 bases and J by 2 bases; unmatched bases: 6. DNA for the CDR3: TGTGCCAGCAGCTCTGGACAGGGACATAACACTGAAGCTTTCTTT. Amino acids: CASSSGQGHNTEAFF.

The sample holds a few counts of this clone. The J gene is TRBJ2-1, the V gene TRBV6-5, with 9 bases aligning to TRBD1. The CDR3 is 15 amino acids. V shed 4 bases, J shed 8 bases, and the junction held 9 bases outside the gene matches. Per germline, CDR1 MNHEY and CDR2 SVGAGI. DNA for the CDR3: TGTGCCAGCAGTTTTCTTCCGACAGGGGGGGATGAGCAGTTCTTC. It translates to CASSFLPTGGDEQFF.

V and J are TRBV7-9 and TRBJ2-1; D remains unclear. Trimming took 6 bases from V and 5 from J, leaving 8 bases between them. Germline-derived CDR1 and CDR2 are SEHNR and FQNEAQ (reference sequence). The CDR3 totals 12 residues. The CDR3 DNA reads TGTGCCAGCAGAGTCGTCCACAATGAGCAGTTCTTC. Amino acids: CASRVVHNEQFF.

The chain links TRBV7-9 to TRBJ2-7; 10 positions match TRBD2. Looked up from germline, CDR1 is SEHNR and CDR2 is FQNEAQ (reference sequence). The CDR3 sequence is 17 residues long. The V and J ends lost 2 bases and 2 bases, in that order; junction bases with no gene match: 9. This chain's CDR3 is CASSLSTSGVKPYEQYF. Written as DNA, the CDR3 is TGTGCCAGCAGCTTAAGTACTAGCGGGGTCAAGCCCTACGAGCAGTACTTC.

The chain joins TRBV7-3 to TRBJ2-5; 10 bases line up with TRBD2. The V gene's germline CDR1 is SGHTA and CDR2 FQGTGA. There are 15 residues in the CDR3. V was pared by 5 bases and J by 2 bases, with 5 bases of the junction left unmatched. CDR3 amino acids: CASSGSGGLQETQYF. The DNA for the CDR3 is TGTGCCAGCAGCGGTAGCGGGGGGTTACAAGAGACCCAGTACTTC. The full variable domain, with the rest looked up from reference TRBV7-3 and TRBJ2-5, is GAGVSQTPSNKVTEKGKYVELRCDPISGHTALYWYRQSLGQGPEFLIYFQGTGAADDSGLPNDRFFAVRPEGSVSTLKIQRTERGDSAVYLCASSGSGGLQETQYFGPGTRLLVL.

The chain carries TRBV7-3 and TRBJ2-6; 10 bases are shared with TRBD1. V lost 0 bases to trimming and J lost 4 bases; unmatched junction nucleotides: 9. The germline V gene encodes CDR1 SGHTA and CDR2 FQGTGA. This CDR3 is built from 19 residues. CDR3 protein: CASSLTRDRGSAGANVLTF. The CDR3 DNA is TGTGCCAGCAGCTTAACTCGGGACAGGGGTTCTGCCGGGGCCAACGTCCTGACTTTC.

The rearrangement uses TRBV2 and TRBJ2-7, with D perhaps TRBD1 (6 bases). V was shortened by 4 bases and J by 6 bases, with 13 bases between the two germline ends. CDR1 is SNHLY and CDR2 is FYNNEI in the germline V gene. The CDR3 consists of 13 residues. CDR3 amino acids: CASSAQGFGEQYF. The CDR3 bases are TGTGCCAGCAGTGCGCAGGGGTTCGGCGAGCAGTACTTC.

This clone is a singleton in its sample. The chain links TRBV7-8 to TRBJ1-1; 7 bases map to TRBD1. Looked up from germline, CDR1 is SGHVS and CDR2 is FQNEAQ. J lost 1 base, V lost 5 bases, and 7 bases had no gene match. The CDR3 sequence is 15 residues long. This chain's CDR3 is CASSDETGRNTEAFF. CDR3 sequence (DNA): TGTGCCAGCAGCGACGAGACAGGGAGGAACACTGAAGCTTTCTTT.

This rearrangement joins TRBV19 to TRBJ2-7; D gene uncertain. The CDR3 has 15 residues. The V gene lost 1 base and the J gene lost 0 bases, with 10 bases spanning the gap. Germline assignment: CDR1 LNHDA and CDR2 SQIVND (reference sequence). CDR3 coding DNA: TGTGCCAGTAGTATAGGACTTTTAAGCTCCTACGAGCAGTACTTC. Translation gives CASSIGLLSSYEQYF.

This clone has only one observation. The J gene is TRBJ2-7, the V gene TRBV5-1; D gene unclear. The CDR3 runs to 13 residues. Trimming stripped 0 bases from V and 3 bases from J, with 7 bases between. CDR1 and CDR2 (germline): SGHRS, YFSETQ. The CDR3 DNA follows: TGCGCCAGCAGCTTGGGCCAAGTCTACGAGCAGTACTTC. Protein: CASSLGQVYEQYF.

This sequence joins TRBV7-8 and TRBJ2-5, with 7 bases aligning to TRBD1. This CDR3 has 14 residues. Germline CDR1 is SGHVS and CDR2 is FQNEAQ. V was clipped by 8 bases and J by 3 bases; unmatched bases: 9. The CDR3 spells CASHRQGMKETQYF. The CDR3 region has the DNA TGTGCCAGCCACAGACAGGGTATGAAAGAGACCCAGTACTTC.

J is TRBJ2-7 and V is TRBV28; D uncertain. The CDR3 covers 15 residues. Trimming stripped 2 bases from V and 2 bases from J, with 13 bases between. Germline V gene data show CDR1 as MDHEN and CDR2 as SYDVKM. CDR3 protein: CASSLNLASTYEQYF. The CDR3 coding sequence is TGTGCCAGCAGTTTAAATCTGGCCAGCACCTACGAGCAGTACTTC.

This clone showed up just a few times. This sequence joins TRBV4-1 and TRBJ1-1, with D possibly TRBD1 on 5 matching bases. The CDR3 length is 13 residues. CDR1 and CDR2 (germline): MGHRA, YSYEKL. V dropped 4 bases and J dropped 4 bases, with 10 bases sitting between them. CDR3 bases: TGCGCCAGCAGCCTGCGGGGGGGCACTGAAGCTTTCTTT. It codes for CASSLRGGTEAFF.

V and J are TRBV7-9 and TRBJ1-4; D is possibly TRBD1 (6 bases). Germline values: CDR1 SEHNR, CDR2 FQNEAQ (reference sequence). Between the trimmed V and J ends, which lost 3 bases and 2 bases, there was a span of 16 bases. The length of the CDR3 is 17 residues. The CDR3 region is CASSLTYGGATNEKLFF. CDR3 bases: TGTGCCAGCAGCTTGACGTACGGGGGCGCGACTAATGAAAAACTGTTTTTT. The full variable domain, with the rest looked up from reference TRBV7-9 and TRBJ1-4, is DTGVSQNPRHKITKRGQNVTFRCDPISEHNRLYWYRQTLGQGPEFLTYFQNEAQLEKSRLLSDRFSAERPKGSFSTLEIQRTEQGDSAMYLCASSLTYGGATNEKLFFGSGTQLSVL.

The CDR3 coding sequence is TGCGCCAGCAGCTTGGAGGATGAGCAGTTCTTC. Translation: CASSLEDEQFF. The chain combines TRBV5-1 with TRBJ2-1, with unresolved D. V was cut by 0 bases and J by 8 bases, with 3 bases left in between. CDR3 size: 11 residues. Germline CDR1 and CDR2: SGHRS and YFSETQ.

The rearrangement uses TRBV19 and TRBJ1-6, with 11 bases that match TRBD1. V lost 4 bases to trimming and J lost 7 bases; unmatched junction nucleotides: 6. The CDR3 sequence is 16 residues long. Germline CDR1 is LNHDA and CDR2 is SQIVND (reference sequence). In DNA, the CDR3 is TGTGCCAGTAGTACAATTGGGACAGGGGGAAATTCACCCCTCCACTTT. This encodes CASSTIGTGGNSPLHF.